A single sample gave rise to the 27 T cell receptor beta chains below, sequenced in a study of T cells in Graves' hyperthyroidism and ophthalmopathy. RNA transcripts served as the template for amplifying TCR beta CDR3 regions. TCR CDR3 regions were first amplified by RT-PCR with HTBI primers. Via MiXCR, TCRdb re-called the multiplex PCR reads, giving one row per CDR3 protein. In the table there are around 760,000 distinct CDR3 sequences, 35% of which are singletons. The sequenced material came from blood. These receptors came from a woman aged 40 to 50 with Graves' hyperthyroidism.

V is TRBV2 and J is TRBJ1-1; 11 nucleotides agree with TRBD1. The germline V gene has CDR1 SNHLY and CDR2 FYNNEI. This CDR3 spans 16 amino acids. The V gene end was trimmed by 5 bases and the J gene end by 5 bases; junction bases not matched to a gene: 10. The CDR3 region is CASSLSGQGAWTEAFF. CDR3 DNA sequence: TGTGCCAGCAGTTTATCTGGACAGGGGGCGTGGACTGAAGCTTTCTTT.

In its sample, this clonotype was seen once. A much bigger clone sits one base away, suggesting this may be a read error. This chain connects TRBV11-3 to TRBJ2-5, with 7 positions matching TRBD2. The CDR3 spans 15 residues. CDR1 SGHNT and CDR2 YENEEA come from the germline V gene. CDR3 DNA: TGCGCCAGCAGCCAAGATAGAGGGGAGGGAGAGGCCCAGTACTTC. Protein: CASSQDRGEGEAQYF.

This chain uses TRBV2 with TRBJ2-7; no clear D gene. Per the germline V gene, CDR1 is SNHLY and CDR2 is FYNNEI. The CDR3 is 11 residues long. V was pared by 11 bases and J by 5 bases, with 13 bases between. Here the CDR3 reads CAGRRGNEQYF. Here the CDR3 DNA reads TGTGCCGGAAGGCGCGGCAACGAGCAGTACTTC.

This rearrangement joins TRBV11-2 to TRBJ1-4, with a possible D match to TRBD1 (6 bases). CDR1 is SGHAT, CDR2 FQNNGV, per germline. V lost 5 bases to trimming and J lost 0 bases, with 16 bases between them. The CDR3 totals 17 residues. The CDR3, as DNA: TGTGCCAGCAGCCTCTTACAGGGATTTGCAACTAATGAAAAACTGTTTTTT. It yields the protein CASSLLQGFATNEKLFF.

V is TRBV5-5 and J is TRBJ1-1; D is ambiguous. Trimming removed 3 bases from V and 0 bases from J, with 27 bases in between. Germline CDR1 is SGHKS and CDR2 is YYEKEE (reference sequence). CDR3 length equals 20 residues. This CDR3 reads CASSSRSLWADDSMNTEAFF. CDR3 sequence (DNA): TGTGCCAGCAGCTCCCGTTCTCTATGGGCAGATGATTCGATGAACACTGAAGCTTTCTTT.

This clonotype was picked up one time. This could be a read error, since a much larger clone is one nucleotide away. The rearrangement joins TRBV19 to TRBJ2-4, with 7 bases fitting TRBD1. This CDR3 is 14 amino acids long. V was clipped by 7 bases and J by 8 bases; unmatched bases: 11. Germline V gene data show CDR1 as LNHDA and CDR2 as SQIVND (reference sequence). CDR3: CASIRPDRLYIQYF. The CDR3 bases are TGTGCCAGTATAAGACCGGACAGGCTGTACATTCAGTACTTC.

The chain is built from TRBV5-3 and TRBJ2-5; D possibly corresponds to TRBD1 (5 bases). TRBV5-3 belongs to the ORF category, with a function that is uncertain. The ends were cut back, 8 bases at V and 4 bases at J, with 15 bases in the middle. This CDR3 is 13 amino acids long. Here the CDR3 DNA reads TGTGCCAGCAACCTCAGGGTTGGAGAGACCCAGTACTTC. This codes for CASNLRVGETQYF.

Of note for this clonotype: Germline is not matched at one junction end, which may reflect a read error. The V gene is TRBV7-2, the J gene TRBJ1-1; D possibly corresponds to TRBD1 (5 bases). Germline V CDR1 and CDR2: SGHTA, FQGNSA. This CDR3 comprises 20 residues. CDR3 nucleotides: TGCGCCAGCAGCCAAGATCGAGGGGTTTCGGGCCGCAGGGCGGACACTGAAGCTTTCTTT. It yields the protein CASSQDRGVSGRRADTEAFF.

V and J are TRBV12-3 or TRBV12-4 and TRBJ2-5; 9 bases map to TRBD1. CDR3 length: 15 residues. V shed 7 bases, J shed 2 bases, and the junction held 8 bases outside the gene matches. CDR3 in DNA: TGTGCCAGCAACCCGACAGGGGGTTTTCAAGAGACCCAGTACTTC. Its protein product is CASNPTGGFQETQYF.

The chain employs TRBV15 and TRBJ1-5, with 8 bases lining up with TRBD1. The V segment lost 3 bases and the J segment 4 bases; nucleotides outside the gene matches: 8. The CDR3 runs to 16 residues. Germline V gives CDR1 LNHNV, CDR2 YYDKDF (reference sequence). DNA for the CDR3: TGTGCCACCAGCAGTCCCCGGACAGGGTCAAATCAGCCCCAGCATTTT. It translates to CATSSPRTGSNQPQHF. The full variable domain, its missing parts supplied by reference TRBV15 and TRBJ1-5, is DAMVIQNPRYQVTQFGKPVTLSCSQTLNHNVMYWYQQKSSQAPKLLFHYYDKDFNNEADTPDNFQSRRPNTSFCFLDIRSPGLGDTAMYLCATSSPRTGSNQPQHFGDGTRLSIL.

This CDR3 is CASSAGTGIGELFF. The CDR3 region has the DNA TGTGCCAGCAGCGCCGGGACAGGGATCGGGGAGCTGTTTTTT. This chain uses TRBV9 with TRBJ2-2; the match to TRBD1 covers 9 bases. Germline CDR1 SGDLS, CDR2 YYNGEE. J lost 7 bases, V lost 3 bases, and 4 bases had no gene match. The CDR3 has 14 residues.

This clonotype has a count of ten or more. The V call is TRBV7-2, the J call TRBJ1-6, with D possibly matching TRBD1 (5 bases). Germline V gives CDR1 SGHTA, CDR2 FQGNSA. The V gene lost 1 base and the J gene lost 7 bases, with 17 bases spanning the gap. The CDR3 sequence is 17 residues long. The CDR3 is CASSLGGVGRRNSPLHF. As DNA, the CDR3 is TGTGCCAGCAGCTTAGGGGGGGTTGGGAGGCGGAATTCACCCCTCCACTTT.

This clonotype was counted only a few times. The chain employs TRBV7-9 and TRBJ1-4, with 7 nucleotides matching TRBD1. The CDR3 runs to 17 residues. Germline CDR1 SEHNR, CDR2 FQNEAQ (reference sequence). V lost 5 bases and J lost 7; bases outside the gene matches: 16. The CDR3 DNA reads as TGTGCCAGCAGCCCGCAGGGGGGCCAGGGGGTATCTGAAAAACTGTTTTTT. Protein: CASSPQGGQGVSEKLFF. Full variable domain (missing parts from reference TRBV7-9 and TRBJ1-4): DTGVSQNPRHKITKRGQNVTFRCDPISEHNRLYWYRQTLGQGPEFLTYFQNEAQLEKSRLLSDRFSAERPKGSFSTLEIQRTEQGDSAMYLCASSPQGGQGVSEKLFFGSGTQLSVL.

The rearrangement links TRBV5-8 to TRBJ1-5; D perhaps matches TRBD1 (5 bases). The V gene's germline CDR1 is SGHTS and CDR2 YDEGEE. Deletions cut 3 bases from V and 0 bases from J, with 10 bases between. This CDR3 has 15 amino acids. CDR3 sequence: CASSYGAYSNQPQHF. For the CDR3, the DNA is TGTGCCAGCAGCTATGGGGCCTATAGCAATCAGCCCCAGCATTTT.

The CDR3 region is CASSYGGAKTQYF. The CDR3, as DNA: TGTGCCAGCAGTTACGGGGGGGCTAAGACCCAGTACTTC. The chain carries TRBV6-1 and TRBJ2-5; 8 bases fit TRBD2. J gave up 6 bases and V 5 bases, and 5 bases lay outside the gene matches. In germline, CDR1 is MNHNS, CDR2 SASEGT. The CDR3 sequence is 13 residues long.

About this clonotype: A single base separates this from a much larger clone, so it may be a read error. This chain uses TRBV2 with TRBJ1-4, with D unresolved. The CDR3 has 14 amino acids. Germline V lookup: CDR1 SNHLY, CDR2 FYNNEI. The V end was cut by 8 bases, the J end by 3 bases, with 13 bases between. The CDR3 nucleotides read TGTGCCAGCGAGCTAGAGTCAGCTAATGAAAAACTGTTTTTT. Residues: CASELESANEKLFF.

The V gene is TRBV7-2, the J gene TRBJ2-3; tentative D call: TRBD1 (6 bases). This CDR3 is built from 15 residues. CDR1 is SGHTA and CDR2 is FQGNSA in the germline V gene. The V and J ends lost 4 bases and 0 bases respectively, with 11 bases between them. DNA for the CDR3: TGTGCCAGCAGCTCTACGGGACACAGCACAGATACGCAGTATTTT. It codes for CASSSTGHSTDTQYF.

The sample holds many counts of this clonotype. This sequence joins TRBV5-6 and TRBJ2-7, with 7 bases identical to TRBD2. J was trimmed by 6 bases and V by 1 base; bases with no gene match: 4. The CDR3 runs 13 residues. Germline V lookup: CDR1 SGHDT, CDR2 YYEEEE. CDR3 amino acids: CASSLIAGVEQYF. CDR3 DNA sequence: TGTGCCAGCAGCTTGATCGCGGGGGTCGAGCAGTACTTC.

The V call is TRBV7-9, the J call TRBJ2-7; possibly TRBD2 for D (6 bases). With 3 bases removed from V and 3 bases from J, the gap between germline ends came to 9 bases. This CDR3 comprises 13 residues. CDR1 is SEHNR, CDR2 FQNEAQ, per germline (reference sequence). For the CDR3, the DNA is TGTGCCAGCAGCTTCCCGGGAGTCTACGAGCAGTACTTC. Encoded protein: CASSFPGVYEQYF.

Worth noting for this clonotype: At one end the junction does not follow the germline gene, possibly because of a read error. V is TRBV9 and J is TRBJ1-2; no clear D gene. This CDR3 spans 17 amino acids. The germline V gene has CDR1 SGDLS and CDR2 YYNGEE. CDR3 DNA: TGTGCCAGCAGCTCTCGGTACATCCTTTGCTCTAACTATCGCTACACCTTC. Protein sequence: CASSSRYILCSNYRYTF.

The chain employs TRBV2 and TRBJ1-4; D may be TRBD1 (6 bases). This CDR3 contains 12 residues. CDR1 is SNHLY, CDR2 FYNNEI, per germline. Trimming removed 11 bases from V and 5 bases from J, with 12 bases in between. In nucleotides, the CDR3 is TGTGCCGGCGGTGGACAGAATGAAAAACTGTTTTTT. This translates into CAGGGQNEKLFF.

The table lists this clonotype with many counts. In DNA form, the CDR3 reads TGCAGCGTTGTATCCGAGGCTAACTATGGCTACACCTTC. Protein sequence: CSVVSEANYGYTF. This chain uses TRBV29-1 with TRBJ1-2; D not certain. This CDR3 spans 13 amino acids. Germline CDR1 reads SQVTM; CDR2 reads ANQGSEA. Trimming shortened V by 4 bases and J by 0 bases, and 9 bases separated the two germline ends.

This clonotype was recorded at least ten times. The CDR3 region has the DNA TGTGCCAGCAGTTACTCGATCACAGGGCAATGGCCCCAGCATTTT. Translating it yields CASSYSITGQWPQHF. V is TRBV6-5 and J is TRBJ1-5, with a possible D match to TRBD1 (6 bases). Looked up from germline, CDR1 is MNHEY and CDR2 is SVGAGI. The germline V and J ends were trimmed by 0 bases and 9 bases, with 15 bases remaining between them. The CDR3 sequence is 15 residues long.

This clonotype was detected ten times or more. This rearrangement joins TRBV7-8 to TRBJ2-7; unclear D gene. The CDR3 extends over 13 amino acids. Germline assignment: CDR1 SGHVS and CDR2 FQNEAQ. V lost 5 bases and J 3 bases, leaving 11 bases between the germline ends. The CDR3 spells CASSPSPDYEQYF. The CDR3 coding sequence is TGTGCCAGCAGCCCGAGCCCAGACTACGAGCAGTACTTC.

V usage is TRBV7-9 and J usage is TRBJ1-5; TRBD1 agrees at 7 bases. Germline CDR1 reads SEHNR; CDR2 reads FQNEAQ (reference sequence). V lost 5 bases, J lost 7 bases, and 11 bases stayed unmatched. The CDR3 runs to 15 residues. The CDR3 loop reads CASSPKEGAQQPQHF. CDR3 coding DNA: TGTGCCAGCAGCCCTAAGGAGGGGGCCCAACAGCCCCAGCATTTT.

This clonotype was counted only a few times. A read error is possible here, since a much larger clone lies one base away. V usage is TRBV7-9 and J usage is TRBJ1-5; no definite D call. With 5 bases removed from V and 5 bases from J, the gap between germline ends came to 13 bases. Germline V gene lookup returns CDR1 SEHNR and CDR2 FQNEAQ (reference sequence). The CDR3 has 14 residues. The CDR3 loop is CASSTDSSYQPQHF. CDR3 coding DNA: TGTGCCAGCAGCACGGACTCGTCTTATCAGCCCCAGCATTTT. The entire variable domain, with the rest obtained from reference TRBV7-9 and TRBJ1-5, is as follows: DTGVSQNPRHKITKRGQNVTFRCDPISEHNRLYWYRQTLGQGPEFLTYFQNEAQLEKSRLLSDRFSAERPKGSFSTLEIQRTEQGDSAMYLCASSTDSSYQPQHFGDGTRLSIL.

V gene TRBV19 combines with J gene TRBJ2-2, with D tentatively TRBD2 (5 bases). The V gene lost 2 bases and the J gene lost 6 bases, with 13 bases spanning the gap. CDR3 length equals 15 residues. Germline lookup yields CDR1 LNHDA and CDR2 SQIVND (reference sequence). As DNA, the CDR3 is TGTGCCAGTAGTATATGGCTCCTGGGAGCCGGGGAGCTGTTTTTT. It encodes CASSIWLLGAGELFF. The variable domain in full, completed from reference TRBV19 and TRBJ2-2, reads DGGITQSPKYLFRKEGQNVTLSCEQNLNHDAMYWYRQDPGQGLRLIYYSQIVNDFQKGDIAEGYSVSREKKESFPLTVTSAQKNPTAFYLCASSIWLLGAGELFFGEGSRLTVL.